Following are 28 T cell receptor beta chains from one sample sequenced in a study of cytomegalovirus exposure and HLA in healthy donors. It was with 60 Vbeta and 13 Jbeta primers that the PCR ran. TCRdb keeps only in-frame clones here, not all; method: immunoSEQ multiplex PCR. The sample has around 210,000 clones; roughly 83% are singletons. Sequenced input: PBMCs. The receptors come from a male donor in good health and CMV-seropositive.

The rearrangement uses TRBV7-9 and TRBJ2-4; D is ambiguous. Trimming cost V 1 base and J 6 bases, with 10 bases left between them. Germline assignment: CDR1 SEHNR and CDR2 FQNEAQ (reference sequence). This CDR3 is 14 amino acids long. CDR3 in DNA: TGTGCCAGCAGCTTAGTCGGTAAATTAAACATTCAGTACTTC. It is translated as CASSLVGKLNIQYF.

This chain uses TRBV30 with TRBJ1-2, with 8 bases fitting TRBD1. Germline V CDR1 and CDR2: GTSNPN, SVGIG (reference sequence). The CDR3 consists of 14 residues. Trimming cost V 3 bases and J 8 bases; bases outside gene matches: 11. CDR3 bases: TGTGCCTGGAGGGGGGACAGGCGGGGTGAGGGCTACACCTTC. As protein: CAWRGDRRGEGYTF.

A few counts support this clone. DNA of the CDR3: TGTGCCAGCAGCTTGGGACAGGGCTATAATTCACCCCTCCACTTT. Its protein is CASSLGQGYNSPLHF. The chain carries TRBV7-9 and TRBJ1-6; TRBD1 matches at 9 bases. Germline V gene lookup returns CDR1 SEHNR and CDR2 FQNEAQ (reference sequence). This CDR3 has 15 residues. V shed 3 bases and J 3 bases; nucleotides not matched to a gene: 0.

The chain employs TRBV4-3 and TRBJ2-2; TRBD2 might be the D (6 bases). This CDR3 is built from 15 residues. Germline CDR1 reads LGHNA; CDR2 reads YSLEER. Trimming removed 1 base at V and 4 bases at J, with 10 bases between. The CDR3 coding sequence is TGCGCCAGCAGCCAAGTGGGGACTTTCACCGGGGAGCTGTTTTTT. Translated: CASSQVGTFTGELFF.

The V and J genes are TRBV28 and TRBJ2-5, with a tentative D call TRBD1 (6 bases). The end of the DNA is better explained by TRBJ2-7, so the J call may be wrong. The CDR3 contains 13 residues. Germline V gene sequence: CDR1 MDHEN, CDR2 SYDVKM. The CDR3 DNA sequence: TGTGCCAGCAGAGGGGGTCGGTATTACGAGCAGTACTTC. It is translated as CASRGGRYYEQYF.

The gene calls are TRBV18 and TRBJ1-2; D is unclear. Looked up from germline, CDR1 is KGHSH and CDR2 is LQKENI. V lost 3 bases to trimming and J lost 5 bases, with 10 bases between them. CDR3 length: 13 amino acids. In DNA form, the CDR3 reads TGTGCCAGCTCACCCTCGACTGATTATGGCTACACCTTC. Translated: CASSPSTDYGYTF.

The chain uses TRBV27 and TRBJ2-7; D is perhaps TRBD2 (5 bases). V was shortened by 11 bases and J by 0 bases, with 11 bases between the two germline ends. Germline assignment: CDR1 MNHEY and CDR2 SMNVEV (reference sequence). The CDR3 totals 12 residues. The CDR3: CACGLNSYEQYF. As DNA, the CDR3 is TGTGCCTGCGGACTGAACTCCTACGAGCAGTACTTC.

The chain couples TRBV5-8 to TRBJ1-3; D gene uncertain. The CDR3 has 16 residues. Germline CDR1 reads SGHTS; CDR2 reads YDEGEE. The ends were cut back, 6 bases at V and 0 bases at J, with 16 bases in the middle. The CDR3 protein is CASIQDSTFSGNTIYF. The CDR3, as DNA: TGTGCCAGCATCCAGGACTCGACATTCTCTGGAAACACCATATATTTT. Looking up the rest from reference TRBV5-8 and TRBJ1-3 gives the full variable domain: EAGVTQSPTHLIKTRGQQATLRCSPISGHTSVYWYQQALGLGLQFLLWYDEGEERNRGNFPPRFSGRQFPNYSSELNVNALELEDSALYLCASIQDSTFSGNTIYFGEGSWLTVV.

Regarding this clone: The junction departs from the called germline gene at one end, perhaps through a read error. Different DNA sequences within this sample yield the same CDR3. The chain has TRBV9 and TRBJ2-1; TRBD2 aligns across 8 bases. Germline loops: CDR1 SGDLS, CDR2 YYNGEE. CDR3 length: 14 residues. CDR3 sequence reads: CASTLAGSYNEQFF. In DNA, the CDR3 is TGTGCCAGCACCTTAGCGGGATCCTACAACGAGCAGTTCTTC.

V usage is TRBV9 and J usage is TRBJ2-1; 13 bases are shared with TRBD2. Germline assignment: CDR1 SGDLS and CDR2 YYNGEE. This CDR3 region has 17 residues. V lost 8 bases and J lost 9; bases outside the gene matches: 17. CDR3 sequence reads: CARLRNGLAGERGEQFF. In DNA form, the CDR3 reads TGTGCCAGACTGCGTAACGGACTAGCGGGAGAACGGGGTGAGCAGTTCTTC.

V and J are TRBV21-1 and TRBJ2-3; TRBD2 is the table's D call, not checked against the DNA. TRBV21-1 is an annotated pseudogene. The CDR3 covers 16 residues. CDR3 region: CATPPPSGGALYTQYF. In nucleotides, the CDR3 is TGTGCCACTCCCCCGCCGAGCGGGGGGGCCCTATATACGCAGTATTTT.

This chain uses TRBV9 with TRBJ2-1; 14 bases map to TRBD2. The CDR3 has 16 residues. Unmatched junction bases numbered 12, after V lost 4 bases and J lost 12 bases. Germline loops: CDR1 SGDLS, CDR2 YYNGEE. In nucleotides, the CDR3 is TGTGCCAGCAGCAAGACCGGGACTAGCGGGAGTAAGTGGCAGTTCTTC. Amino acids: CASSKTGTSGSKWQFF. The variable domain in full, with the rest retrieved from reference TRBV9 and TRBJ2-1, is DSGVTQTPKHLITATGQRVTLRCSPRSGDLSVYWYQQSLDQGLQFLIQYYNGEERAKGNILERFSAQQFPDLHSELNLSSLELGDSALYFCASSKTGTSGSKWQFFGPGTRLTVL.

The sample holds a few counts of this clone. The gene calls are TRBV7-3 and TRBJ1-4; D may be TRBD1 (5 bases). Trimming took off 5 bases at V and 7 bases at J, with 14 bases between the two ends. CDR1 is SGHTA, CDR2 FQGTGA, per germline. This CDR3 spans 14 amino acids. CDR3 amino acids: CASSGGGAGEKLFF. The CDR3 DNA reads TGTGCCAGCAGCGGCGGTGGGGCCGGTGAAAAACTGTTTTTT.

The chain couples TRBV4-2 to TRBJ1-2; 7 bases are a match to TRBD1. The length of the CDR3 is 15 residues. Looked up from germline, CDR1 is LGHNA and CDR2 is YNFKEQ. V dropped 1 base and J dropped 1; count of bases not matched to a gene: 3. In DNA form, the CDR3 reads TGTGCCAGCAGCCAAGCCCAGGGGGATAACTATGGCTACACCTTC. Protein product: CASSQAQGDNYGYTF.

The chain is built from TRBV27 and TRBJ1-4; tentative D call: TRBD1 (6 bases). In germline, CDR1 is MNHEY, CDR2 SMNVEV (reference sequence). This CDR3 has 18 residues. The V gene lost 4 bases and the J gene lost 0 bases, with 18 bases spanning the gap. The CDR3 nucleotides are TGTGCCAGCAGTTCTCCACCGGGGAGGGGGACAACTAATGAAAAACTGTTTTTT. It yields the protein CASSSPPGRGTTNEKLFF.

This rearrangement joins TRBV4-3 to TRBJ2-1, with D possibly being TRBD2 (5 bases). This CDR3 is built from 18 residues. Between the trimmed V and J ends, which lost 0 bases and 0 bases, there was a span of 15 bases. Germline-derived CDR1 and CDR2 are LGHNA and YSLEER. The CDR3 here is CASSQDQAASSSYNEQFF. The CDR3, as DNA: TGCGCCAGCAGCCAAGATCAAGCGGCATCGAGCTCCTACAATGAGCAGTTCTTC.

The chain couples TRBV5-1 to TRBJ2-1; the match to TRBD2 covers 9 bases. The germline gives CDR1 SGHRS, CDR2 YFSETQ. This CDR3 contains 15 residues. Germline trimming cut 0 bases from V and 6 bases from J; bases unmatched to any gene: 4. CDR3 coding DNA: TGCGCCAGCAGCTTGGGGGCTAGCGGGACCAATGAGCAGTTCTTC. Residues: CASSLGASGTNEQFF.

The chain joins TRBV10-3 to TRBJ2-7, with D possibly matching TRBD2 (5 bases). The CDR3 has 17 residues. V gave up 4 bases and J gave up 2 bases, with 21 bases separating them. CDR1 ENHRY and CDR2 SYGVKD come from the germline V gene. The CDR3 region is CAISAGIQHGEPYEQYF. For the CDR3, the DNA is TGTGCCATCAGTGCCGGAATACAACACGGGGAACCCTACGAGCAGTACTTC.

This clone was observed once. The chain joins TRBV21-1 to TRBJ2-5; TRBD2 reflects the table's D call only, with no check against the DNA. TRBV21-1 is given as a pseudogene. The CDR3 length is 14 residues. CDR3 protein: CARPKRERPETQYF. The CDR3 DNA reads TGTGCCAGGCCCAAGCGGGAGAGGCCGGAGACCCAGTACTTC.

V gene TRBV28 combines with J gene TRBJ1-5, with a weak D call TRBD1 (5 bases). CDR1 MDHEN and CDR2 SYDVKM come from the germline V gene. The CDR3 length is 12 residues. V lost 6 bases to trimming and J lost 5 bases, with 8 bases between them. The CDR3 reads CASRQGYQPQHF. DNA for the CDR3: TGTGCCAGCAGGCAGGGTTATCAGCCCCAGCATTTT.

This chain connects TRBV27 to TRBJ1-5; perhaps TRBD1 as D (6 bases). This CDR3 comprises 16 residues. Germline V gene lookup returns CDR1 MNHEY and CDR2 SMNVEV (reference sequence). Between the trimmed V and J ends, which lost 2 bases and 5 bases, there was a span of 16 bases. This chain's CDR3 is CASSLRSRGTYQPQHF. The CDR3 DNA is TGTGCCAGCAGTTTAAGAAGCAGGGGTACCTATCAGCCCCAGCATTTT.

V gene TRBV11-2 combines with J gene TRBJ2-1; 10 nucleotides line up with TRBD2. The length of the CDR3 is 15 residues. V was clipped by 5 bases and J by 9 bases; unmatched bases: 10. The V gene's germline CDR1 is SGHAT and CDR2 FQNNGV. This CDR3 is CASSPSGGAGSEQFF. In nucleotides, the CDR3 is TGTGCCAGCAGCCCAAGCGGGGGGGCCGGTAGTGAGCAGTTCTTC.

This clone has only a few counts. This rearrangement joins TRBV2 to TRBJ1-5; D is uncertain. V lost 4 bases, J lost 7 bases, and 11 bases lay in between. In germline, CDR1 is SNHLY, CDR2 FYNNEI. The CDR3 extends over 13 amino acids. The CDR3 region is CASSASEGQPQHF. CDR3 bases: TGTGCCAGCAGTGCGTCGGAGGGCCAGCCCCAGCATTTT.

This rearrangement joins TRBV25-1 to TRBJ2-5; TRBD2 matches at 8 bases. Germline-derived CDR1 and CDR2 are MGHDK and SYGVNS. Trimming cost V 3 bases and J 3 bases; bases outside gene matches: 12. This CDR3 has 17 amino acids. CDR3 residues: CASSDLGLLAEEETQYF. The DNA for the CDR3 is TGTGCCAGCAGTGACCTCGGATTACTAGCGGAAGAAGAGACCCAGTACTTC. Full variable domain (rest looked up from reference TRBV25-1 and TRBJ2-5): EADIYQTPRYLVIGTGKKITLECSQTMGHDKMYWYQQDPGMELHLIHYSYGVNSTEKGDLSSESTVSRIRTEHFPLTLESARPSHTSQYLCASSDLGLLAEEETQYFGPGTRLLVL.

The chain employs TRBV9 and TRBJ2-2; possible D gene TRBD2, 6 bases. The length of the CDR3 is 15 residues. Trimming pared 0 bases from V and 9 bases from J, leaving 15 bases between. Germline V CDR1 and CDR2: SGDLS, YYNGEE. CDR3 loop: CASSVGGDWGRELFF. In DNA, the CDR3 is TGTGCCAGCAGCGTAGGAGGGGACTGGGGCCGGGAGCTGTTTTTT.

The chain has TRBV27 and TRBJ1-5; TRBD1 matches at 9 bases. Germline CDR1 is MNHEY and CDR2 is SMNVEV (reference sequence). The CDR3 is 15 amino acids. The V segment lost 6 bases and the J segment 7 bases; nucleotides outside the gene matches: 10. The CDR3 reads CASSFGQGKGQPQHF. The CDR3 DNA is TGTGCCAGCAGCTTCGGACAGGGGAAGGGACAGCCCCAGCATTTT.

J is TRBJ2-1 and V is TRBV6-5; TRBD2 aligns across 11 bases. This CDR3 comprises 16 residues. With 0 bases clipped from V and 4 bases from J, the junction kept 2 bases outside the gene matches. The V gene's germline CDR1 is MNHEY and CDR2 SVGAGI. The CDR3 DNA reads as TGTGCCAGCAGTTACTCGACTAGCGGGATTTACAATGAGCAGTTCTTC. Its translation: CASSYSTSGIYNEQFF.

V and J are TRBV4-2 and TRBJ2-2, with TRBD1 matching 9 bases. In germline, CDR1 is LGHNA, CDR2 YNFKEQ. V dropped 3 bases and J dropped 1; count of bases not matched to a gene: 3. The CDR3 totals 16 residues. DNA for the CDR3: TGTGCCAGCAGCCAGGGGACAGGGAAGAACACCGGGGAGCTGTTTTTT. Its translation is CASSQGTGKNTGELFF.